These 24 T cell receptor beta chains came from one sample sequenced in a study of blood T cell repertoires in COVID-19. This table comes from immunoSEQ multiplex PCR, and its TCRdb copy is limited to in-frame clones, with some not included. The data hold approximately 100,000 clones, with about 89% observed a single time. The specimen was peripheral blood. The receptors were gathered from a man between 50 and 59 years old with acute or convalescent COVID-19.

As regards this clone: Germline and junction disagree at one end, which may indicate a read error. The chain is built from TRBV24-1 and TRBJ1-2; no clear D. Germline CDR1 and CDR2: KGHDR and SFDVKD. The CDR3 is 13 amino acids. The CDR3 protein is CAASVAKSGGYTF. The CDR3 nucleotides are TGTGCCGCCAGTGTGGCAAAATCGGGAGGCTACACCTTC.

The chain has TRBV4-2 and TRBJ2-4; 10 nucleotides align to TRBD1. Per the germline V gene, CDR1 is LGHNA and CDR2 is YNFKEQ. V dropped 0 bases and J dropped 7; count of bases not matched to a gene: 3. The CDR3 covers 15 residues. The DNA of the CDR3 is TGTGCCAGCAGCCAAGAGGACAGGGGGGGGAACATTCAGTACTTC. Protein: CASSQEDRGGNIQYF.

This clone turned up a few times. The chain joins TRBV4-3 to TRBJ1-6; D unresolved. Trimming removed 0 bases at V and 11 bases at J, with 11 bases between. The CDR3 runs to 14 residues. Germline assignment: CDR1 LGHNA and CDR2 YSLEER. The CDR3 loop reads CASSQDGGRTPLHF. The CDR3 nucleotides read TGCGCCAGCAGCCAAGATGGAGGGCGCACACCCCTCCACTTT.

The chain couples TRBV19 to TRBJ1-5; D possibly corresponds to TRBD1 (6 bases). In germline, CDR1 is LNHDA, CDR2 SQIVND (reference sequence). Trimming pared 5 bases from V and 2 bases from J, leaving 10 bases between. This CDR3 has 14 residues. The CDR3 DNA is TGTGCCAGTAGTTTACAGGGTGGCAATCAGCCCCAGCATTTT. It is translated as CASSLQGGNQPQHF.

The V and J genes are TRBV5-8 and TRBJ2-5; weak D call: TRBD1 (5 bases). The CDR3 contains 14 residues. CDR1 and CDR2 (germline): SGHTS, YDEGEE. V was trimmed by 1 base and J by 5 bases, leaving 12 bases between them. CDR3 in amino acids: CASSLWGRGETQYF. DNA of the CDR3: TGTGCCAGCAGCTTGTGGGGTAGGGGTGAGACCCAGTACTTC.

The V gene is TRBV19, the J gene TRBJ1-2; D is unclear. The CDR3 is made up of 14 amino acids. Per germline, CDR1 LNHDA and CDR2 SQIVND (reference sequence). The germline V and J ends were trimmed by 7 bases and 0 bases, with 12 bases remaining between them. For the CDR3, the DNA is TGTGCCAGTAAATCGGGGTCGGCTAACTATGGCTACACCTTC. This sequence encodes CASKSGSANYGYTF.

The chain links TRBV5-1 to TRBJ2-1; TRBD1 matches 11 bases. The germline gives CDR1 SGHRS, CDR2 YFSETQ. With 4 bases clipped from V and 7 bases from J, the junction kept 4 bases outside the gene matches. CDR3 size: 14 residues. The CDR3 DNA is TGCGCCAGCAGCGGCGGGACAGGGGGGAATGAGCAGTTCTTC. Translating gives CASSGGTGGNEQFF.

V is TRBV7-9 and J is TRBJ2-6, with 9 bases fitting TRBD2. After removal of 2 bases from V and 2 bases from J, the junction contained 7 bases not matched to a gene. CDR1 is SEHNR, CDR2 FQNEAQ, per germline (reference sequence). The CDR3 extends over 18 amino acids. CDR3 DNA sequence: TGTGCCAGCAGCTTACGGGAGGCGGGGGGGCCTGGGGCCAACGTCCTGACTTTC. Translating gives CASSLREAGGPGANVLTF.

V and J are TRBV29-1 and TRBJ1-2, with a possible D match to TRBD1 (6 bases). The germline V gene has CDR1 SQVTM and CDR2 ANQGSEA. V was shortened by 1 base and J by 13 bases, with 16 bases between the two germline ends. The CDR3 spans 12 residues. The CDR3: CSVEGRRGALTF. The CDR3 DNA reads as TGCAGCGTTGAAGGTCGGCGGGGGGCCCTCACCTTC.

The chain employs TRBV7-9 and TRBJ2-1, with unresolved D. Trimming cost V 2 bases and J 5 bases, with 4 bases left between them. Germline V CDR1 and CDR2: SEHNR, FQNEAQ (reference sequence). This CDR3 is 12 amino acids long. CDR3 amino acids: CASSLQNNEQFF. CDR3 DNA: TGTGCCAGCAGCTTACAGAACAATGAGCAGTTCTTC.

CDR3 sequence (DNA): TGTGCCAGCAGTGAAGCCTCCACCCGGACTCGGACTGAAGCTTTCTTT. This codes for CASSEASTRTRTEAFF. This chain connects TRBV6-1 to TRBJ1-1; D call uncertain. With 0 bases removed from V and 5 bases from J, the gap between germline ends came to 16 bases. The length of the CDR3 is 16 residues. Germline loops: CDR1 MNHNS, CDR2 SASEGT.

The V gene is TRBV6-6, the J gene TRBJ2-2; TRBD2 is a possible D gene (5 bases). Trimming removed 8 bases from V and 1 base from J, with 8 bases in between. The CDR3 is made up of 13 amino acids. CDR1 and CDR2 from the germline V gene are MNHNY and SVGAGI (reference sequence). CDR3 nucleotides: TGTGCCAGCGTCCGGGAGAACACCGGGGAGCTGTTTTTT. Encoded protein: CASVRENTGELFF.

The chain is built from TRBV7-6 and TRBJ2-2; 9 nucleotides match TRBD1. The V and J ends lost 9 bases and 9 bases, in that order; junction bases with no gene match: 17. This CDR3 is built from 16 residues. Germline CDR1 is SGHVS and CDR2 is FNYEAQ. The CDR3 region has the DNA TGTGCCAGTACAGTGGGACAGGGCTTTGGTGCAAGGGAGCTGTTTTTT. This sequence encodes CASTVGQGFGARELFF.

This rearrangement joins TRBV6-2 or TRBV6-3 to TRBJ1-1; D is perhaps TRBD1 (6 bases). The germline V and J ends were trimmed by 0 bases and 4 bases, with 12 bases remaining between them. The CDR3 runs 15 residues. Germline loops: CDR1 MNHEY, CDR2 SVGEGT. CDR3 amino acids: CASSYSPQGGTEAFF. CDR3 nucleotides: TGTGCCAGCAGTTACTCCCCACAGGGCGGCACTGAAGCTTTCTTT.

The chain joins TRBV7-2 to TRBJ2-5; 14 nucleotides line up with TRBD2. Germline trimming cut 5 bases from V and 3 bases from J; bases unmatched to any gene: 5. Looked up from germline, CDR1 is SGHTA and CDR2 is FQGNSA. This CDR3 contains 16 residues. The CDR3 region is CASSLGTSGGKETQYF. The CDR3 bases are TGTGCCAGCAGCCTAGGGACTAGCGGGGGAAAAGAGACCCAGTACTTC.

V is TRBV6-2 or TRBV6-3 and J is TRBJ1-2, with 11 bases fitting TRBD1. Losses at the gene ends were 2 bases for V and 8 bases for J; bases not matched to a gene: 16. Germline V gene data show CDR1 as MNHEY and CDR2 as SVGEGT. The CDR3 loop spans 18 amino acids. The CDR3 spells CASSYARLRDRGKEGYTF. The CDR3 DNA follows: TGTGCCAGCAGTTACGCGCGCCTACGGGACAGGGGGAAGGAAGGCTACACCTTC.

This chain joins TRBV14 and TRBJ2-5, with D tentatively TRBD2 (5 bases). Deletions cut 0 bases from V and 5 bases from J, with 16 bases between. Germline loops: CDR1 SGHDN, CDR2 FVKESK. The CDR3 consists of 16 residues. The CDR3, as DNA: TGTGCCAGCAGCCAAGACGTCGGAGGAGTCGCGGAGACCCAGTACTTC. Protein: CASSQDVGGVAETQYF.

The chain employs TRBV7-9 and TRBJ2-7; 10 nucleotides align to TRBD1. The CDR3 is made up of 14 amino acids. Germline V CDR1 and CDR2: SEHNR, FQNEAQ (reference sequence). Trimming at V came to 9 bases and at J to 5 bases, leaving 10 bases not matched to a gene. The chain's CDR3 is CASLPGQGWHEQYF. The CDR3 DNA sequence: TGTGCCAGTCTACCGGGACAGGGGTGGCACGAGCAGTACTTC.

V gene TRBV24-1 combines with J gene TRBJ1-6; D gene uncertain. CDR3 length: 13 residues. Trimming cost V 5 bases and J 11 bases, with 12 bases left between them. The germline CDR1 and CDR2 sequences are KGHDR and SFDVKD. The CDR3 sequence: CATSVGFGTPLHF. CDR3 DNA sequence: TGTGCCACCAGTGTGGGATTCGGGACACCCCTCCACTTT.

The table lists this clone with a count of one. CDR3 sequence: CASSSPGRGNQPQHF. CDR3 coding DNA: TGTGCCAGCAGTTCGCCCGGACGGGGTAATCAGCCCCAGCATTTT. V gene TRBV28 combines with J gene TRBJ1-5; the D is unclear. The CDR3 sequence is 15 residues long. The V gene lost 4 bases and the J gene lost 4 bases, with 14 bases spanning the gap. The germline V gene encodes CDR1 MDHEN and CDR2 SYDVKM.

J is TRBJ2-1 and V is TRBV5-1; weak D call: TRBD1 (6 bases). Per germline, CDR1 SGHRS and CDR2 YFSETQ. The CDR3 consists of 17 residues. V lost 2 bases and J 4 bases, leaving 19 bases between the germline ends. In DNA, the CDR3 is TGCGCCAGCAGCTTACTTCCGGACAGTCAGAAATACAATGAGCAGTTCTTC. Translating it yields CASSLLPDSQKYNEQFF.

This clone was picked up a small number of times. The chain combines TRBV5-6 with TRBJ1-1; D gene uncertain. The length of the CDR3 is 15 residues. The germline V and J ends were trimmed by 0 bases and 1 base, with 10 bases remaining between them. From germline, CDR1 is SGHDT and CDR2 YYEEEE. In nucleotides, the CDR3 is TGTGCCAGCAGCTTGGTCGGCCTAGGGAACACTGAAGCTTTCTTT. This gives the protein CASSLVGLGNTEAFF.

The V gene is TRBV2, the J gene TRBJ1-4; the D gene is possibly TRBD1 (6 bases). The CDR3 runs to 14 residues. With 5 bases removed from V and 4 bases from J, the gap between germline ends came to 11 bases. Germline V gives CDR1 SNHLY, CDR2 FYNNEI. The CDR3 here is CASSPGQRNEKLFF. DNA for the CDR3: TGTGCCAGCAGTCCTGGACAGCGTAATGAAAAACTGTTTTTT. The whole variable domain, remainder taken from reference TRBV2 and TRBJ1-4, is EPEVTQTPSHQVTQMGQEVILRCVPISNHLYFYWYRQILGQKVEFLVSFYNNEISEKSEIFDDQFSVERPDGSNFTLKIRSTKLEDSAMYFCASSPGQRNEKLFFGSGTQLSVL.

The chain is built from TRBV30 and TRBJ1-5, with D perhaps TRBD1 (6 bases). Germline loops: CDR1 GTSNPN, CDR2 SVGIG (reference sequence). Trimming removed 4 bases at V and 7 bases at J, with 17 bases between. The CDR3 has 14 amino acids. For the CDR3, the DNA is TGTGCCTGGACCCCGGGGGGCGCAGGGCAGCCCCAGCATTTT. Translation gives CAWTPGGAGQPQHF.